This T cell receptor beta chain comes out of a study of blood T cell repertoires in COVID-19. Turning to the study itself: Sites across the United States, Italy and Spain contributed samples from acute and convalescent COVID-19. In each case, the material was cDNA or gDNA derived from T cells, B-cell-depleted T cells, or PBMCs.

Per the original data handling: For nucleated cells, counts were estimated from reference gene primer amplification. Profiling relied on immunoSEQ multiplex PCR, and the TCRdb table lists in-frame clones only, not all of them. V, J and clone size derive from that table, while D and trimming were established from the DNA sequence. Altogether 180,000 or so clones are present, approximately 81% being singletons, with the ten largest covering over 15%. Enrolment of Seattle patients took place during active infection, and they were followed longitudinally. V lost 5 bases and J lost 4, with 9 bases in between. This CDR3 comprises 12 residues. The germline CDR1 and CDR2 sequences are PRHDT and FYEKMQ (reference sequence).

The clonotype originates from a person between 65 and 79 years old with COVID-19, enrolled during active disease. This chain uses TRBV13 with TRBJ2-7, with D maybe TRBD2 (5 bases). Input material: peripheral blood. CDR3 DNA: TGTGCCAGCAGCAGCGGCCCTTACGAGCAGTACTTC. It codes for CASSSGPYEQYF.